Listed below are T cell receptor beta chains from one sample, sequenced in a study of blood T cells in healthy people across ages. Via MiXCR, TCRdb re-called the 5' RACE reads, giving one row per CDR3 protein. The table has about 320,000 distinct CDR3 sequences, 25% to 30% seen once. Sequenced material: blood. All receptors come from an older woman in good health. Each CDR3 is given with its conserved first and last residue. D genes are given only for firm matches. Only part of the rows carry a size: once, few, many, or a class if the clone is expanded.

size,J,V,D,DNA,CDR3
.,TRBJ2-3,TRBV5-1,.,TGCGCCAGCAGCTTGGAGGGCTCCCGAGGAGATACGCAGTATTTT,CASSLEGSRGDTQYF
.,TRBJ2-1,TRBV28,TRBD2,TGTGCCAGCAGCCTCATCCGGGACTACGACAATGAGCAGTTCTTC,CASSLIRDYDNEQFF
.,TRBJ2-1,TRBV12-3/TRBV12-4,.,TGTGCCAGCTTTCAAACAGCGGATACCTACAATGAGCAGTTCTTC,CASFQTADTYNEQFF
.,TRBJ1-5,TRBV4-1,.,TGCGCCAGCAGCCAAGAAAGTAGCAATCAGCCCCAGCATTTT,CASSQESSNQPQHF
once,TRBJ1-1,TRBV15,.,TGTGCCACCAGCAGAGGAATAGGGCTGTTTAACACTGAAGCTTTCTTT,CATSRGIGLFNTEAFF
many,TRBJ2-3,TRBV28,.,TGTGCCAGCAGTTTCCAGACAGATACGCAGTATTTT,CASSFQTDTQYF
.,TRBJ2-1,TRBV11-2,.,TGTGCCAGCAGCTTTACACAGAGCTACAATGAGCAGTTCTTC,CASSFTQSYNEQFF
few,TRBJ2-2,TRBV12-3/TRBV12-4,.,TGTGCCAGCAGCCGAAGATCCAACACCGGGGAGCTGTTTTTT,CASSRRSNTGELFF
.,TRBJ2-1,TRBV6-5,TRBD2,TGTGCCAGCAGTGCAGCGGGGCCCCTCGATAATGAGCAGTTCTTC,CASSAAGPLDNEQFF
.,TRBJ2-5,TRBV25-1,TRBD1,TGTGCCAGCAGTGATTTACAGGGGCCCCACCTGGAGCAGTACTTC,CASSDLQGPHLEQYF
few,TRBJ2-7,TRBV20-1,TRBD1,TGCAGTGCTAGGGCGACAGGGTCGTACGAGCAGTACTTC,CSARATGSYEQYF
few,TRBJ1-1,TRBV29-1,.,TGCAGCGTTGATTACAAGAACACTGAAGCTTTCTTT,CSVDYKNTEAFF
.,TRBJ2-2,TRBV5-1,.,TGCGCCAGCAGCCGCCCCGAAAACAGGGTTGACACCGGGGAGCTGTTTTTT,CASSRPENRVDTGELFF
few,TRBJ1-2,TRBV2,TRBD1,TGTGCCAGCAGTGATCAGGGGGTCCCTTATGGCTACACCTTC,CASSDQGVPYGYTF
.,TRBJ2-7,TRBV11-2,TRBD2,TGCGCCAGCAGCTTTTTGGTAGCGGGAGGATCGGCTTACGAGCAGTACTTC,CASSFLVAGGSAYEQYF
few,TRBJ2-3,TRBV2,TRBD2,TGTGCCTCCCGACTAGCGGCACTCAGCACAGATACGCAGTATTTT,CASRLAALSTDTQYF
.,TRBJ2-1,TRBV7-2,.,TGTGCCAGCAGCTTAGGACAGGTCCCCTCCTACAATGAGCAGTTCTTC,CASSLGQVPSYNEQFF
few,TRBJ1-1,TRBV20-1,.,TGCAGTGCCCCCGCCGGGAGGAACACTGAAGCTTTCTTT,CSAPAGRNTEAFF
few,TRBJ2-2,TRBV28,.,TGTGCCAGCAGTTTGTACGGCACCGGGGAGCTGTTTTTT,CASSLYGTGELFF
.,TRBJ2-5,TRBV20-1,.,TGCAGTGCTAGAGGGGTCGGCGAATTGGACAGCGCAAGTCGGGGGACCCAGTACTTC,CSARGVGELDSASRGTQYF
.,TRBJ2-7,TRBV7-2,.,TGTGCCAGCAGCTCGGACTGGTTCTACGAGCAGTACTTC,CASSSDWFYEQYF
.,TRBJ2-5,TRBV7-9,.,TGTGCCAGCAGCCTCGTGGAGGTCCAAGAGACCCAGTACTTC,CASSLVEVQETQYF